The 17 T cell receptor beta chains listed next were all sequenced from one sample in a study of blood T cell repertoires in COVID-19. The method was immunoSEQ multiplex PCR; TCRdb's version includes in-frame clones alone and lacks a portion of them. Of approximately 270,000 clones listed, just under 90% were seen once; the top ten hold under 2.5%. Sample: PBMCs or T cells enriched from blood (not recorded which). These receptors all stem from a woman aged 55-70 years who had recovered from COVID-19.

The chain carries TRBV5-1 and TRBJ1-1, with no clear D. The germline V gene has CDR1 SGHRS and CDR2 YFSETQ. V was cut by 2 bases and J by 5 bases, with 16 bases left in between. The CDR3 runs 15 residues. CDR3 protein: CASSFWGDRGTEAFF. The CDR3 DNA sequence: TGCGCCAGCAGCTTTTGGGGTGACCGGGGAACTGAAGCTTTCTTT.

The gene calls are TRBV7-8 and TRBJ1-5; D perhaps matches TRBD1 (5 bases). V was cut by 3 bases and J by 3 bases, with 9 bases left in between. The V gene's germline CDR1 is SGHVS and CDR2 FQNEAQ. The CDR3 covers 14 residues. The CDR3 region has the DNA TGTGCCAGCAGCTTTTCGGGGGACAATCAGCCCCAGCATTTT. This sequence encodes CASSFSGDNQPQHF. The variable domain in full, with the rest retrieved from reference TRBV7-8 and TRBJ1-5, is GAGVSQSPRYKVAKRGQDVALRCDPISGHVSLFWYQQALGQGPEFLTYFQNEAQLDKSGLPSDRFFAERPEGSVSTLKIQRTQQEDSAVYLCASSFSGDNQPQHFGDGTRLSIL.

The sample holds a few counts of this clone. The rearrangement uses TRBV19 and TRBJ1-5, with D uncertain. The CDR3 loop spans 13 amino acids. The V end lost 5 bases, the J end lost 2 bases, and 7 bases lay between the germline ends. CDR1 and CDR2 from the germline V gene are LNHDA and SQIVND (reference sequence). The CDR3 DNA reads as TGTGCCAGTAGTGAGTTGGGCAATCAGCCCCAGCATTTT. Translated, it gives CASSELGNQPQHF. The full variable domain, its missing parts supplied by reference TRBV19 and TRBJ1-5, is DGGITQSPKYLFRKEGQNVTLSCEQNLNHDAMYWYRQDPGQGLRLIYYSQIVNDFQKGDIAEGYSVSREKKESFPLTVTSAQKNPTAFYLCASSELGNQPQHFGDGTRLSIL.

Comment on this clone: In the same sample, other DNA sequences code for this CDR3. The chain combines TRBV5-1 with TRBJ2-5; D unresolved. With 0 bases removed from V and 1 base from J, the gap between germline ends came to 7 bases. From germline, CDR1 is SGHRS and CDR2 YFSETQ. The length of the CDR3 is 14 residues. Written as DNA, the CDR3 is TGCGCCAGCAGCTTGGGTTCCGGCCAAGAGACCCAGTACTTC. It codes for CASSLGSGQETQYF.

In regard to this clone: The sample contains more than one DNA sequence encoding this CDR3. The J gene is TRBJ1-2, the V gene TRBV9, with unresolved D. Trimming pared 2 bases from V and 1 base from J, leaving 9 bases between. This CDR3 spans 14 amino acids. Germline V lookup: CDR1 SGDLS, CDR2 YYNGEE. CDR3 residues: CASSVSGSNYGYTF. As DNA, the CDR3 is TGTGCCAGCAGCGTTTCCGGGAGTAACTATGGCTACACCTTC. The full variable domain, in which reference TRBV9 and TRBJ1-2 provide the parts outside the CDR3, is DSGVTQTPKHLITATGQRVTLRCSPRSGDLSVYWYQQSLDQGLQFLIQYYNGEERAKGNILERFSAQQFPDLHSELNLSSLELGDSALYFCASSVSGSNYGYTFGSGTRLTVV.

The chain carries TRBV30 and TRBJ1-6; 7 positions match TRBD1. The germline V gene has CDR1 GTSNPN and CDR2 SVGIG (reference sequence). The CDR3 extends over 15 amino acids. Trimming took 1 base from V and 6 from J; bases not matched to a gene: 6. CDR3 DNA: TGTGCCTGGAGTGCCCGGGACAGTCTTAATTCACCCCTCCACTTT. As protein: CAWSARDSLNSPLHF.

The chain joins TRBV7-3 to TRBJ2-2, with D perhaps matching TRBD2 (6 bases). The V end was cut by 5 bases, the J end by 7 bases, with 11 bases between. This CDR3 has 13 amino acids. Germline V gives CDR1 SGHTA, CDR2 FQGTGA. The CDR3 is CASSAGGVGELFF. The CDR3 nucleotides read TGTGCCAGCAGCGCCGGGGGAGTCGGGGAGCTGTTTTTT. Filled out from reference TRBV7-3 and TRBJ2-2, the complete variable domain reads GAGVSQTPSNKVTEKGKYVELRCDPISGHTALYWYRQSLGQGPEFLIYFQGTGAADDSGLPNDRFFAVRPEGSVSTLKIQRTERGDSAVYLCASSAGGVGELFFGEGSRLTVL.

The rearrangement uses TRBV5-1 and TRBJ2-2; 7 bases match TRBD1. CDR1 SGHRS and CDR2 YFSETQ come from the germline V gene. The CDR3 is 15 amino acids. Trimming at V came to 1 base and at J to 3 bases, leaving 3 bases not matched to a gene. CDR3 amino acids: CASSLYDRDTGELFF. The CDR3 coding sequence is TGCGCCAGCAGCTTGTACGACAGGGACACCGGGGAGCTGTTTTTT.

The J gene is TRBJ1-4, the V gene TRBV29-1, with a possible D match to TRBD1 (6 bases). CDR3 length: 12 residues. Germline V gene lookup returns CDR1 SQVTM and CDR2 ANQGSEA. Trimming pared 7 bases from V and 4 bases from J, leaving 10 bases between. The DNA of the CDR3 is TGCAGCGCCCAACAGGGTAATGAAAAACTGTTTTTT. This codes for CSAQQGNEKLFF.

The chain links TRBV19 to TRBJ2-1; TRBD2 matches at 11 bases. This CDR3 comprises 17 residues. CDR1 LNHDA and CDR2 SQIVND come from the germline V gene (reference sequence). Unmatched junction bases numbered 9, after V lost 6 bases and J lost 2 bases. Here the CDR3 DNA reads TGTGCCAGTAGCACCACTAGCGGGGGTGTCACCTACAATGAGCAGTTCTTC. This sequence encodes CASSTTSGGVTYNEQFF.

With regard to this clone: Within the sample, other DNA sequences also encode this same CDR3. The chain couples TRBV12-3 or TRBV12-4 to TRBJ1-4; D not certain. With 3 bases removed from V and 5 bases from J, the gap between germline ends came to 7 bases. CDR3 length: 13 residues. The CDR3 region is CASSLRGNEKLFF. In DNA form, the CDR3 reads TGTGCCAGCAGTTTGAGAGGGAATGAAAAACTGTTTTTT.

This sequence joins TRBV28 and TRBJ1-2, with 12 bases matching TRBD1. After removal of 5 bases from V and 2 bases from J, the junction contained 6 bases not matched to a gene. This CDR3 spans 16 amino acids. The germline CDR1 and CDR2 sequences are MDHEN and SYDVKM. The DNA for the CDR3 is TGTGCCAGCAGTCTGGGACAGGGGGCCCCAAACTATGGCTACACCTTC. This translates into CASSLGQGAPNYGYTF.

The rearrangement links TRBV6-5 to TRBJ2-5, with 8 bases that match TRBD2. The V and J ends lost 2 bases and 5 bases, in that order; junction bases with no gene match: 7. Per germline, CDR1 MNHEY and CDR2 SVGAGI. The length of the CDR3 is 15 residues. CDR3 in amino acids: CASSYISGRGETQYF. CDR3 DNA sequence: TGTGCCAGCAGTTACATCAGCGGGAGAGGGGAGACCCAGTACTTC.

The V call is TRBV15, the J call TRBJ1-1, with 8 positions matching TRBD1. The germline gives CDR1 LNHNV, CDR2 YYDKDF (reference sequence). V was clipped by 0 bases and J by 1 base; unmatched bases: 4. The CDR3 runs to 16 residues. Here the CDR3 reads CATSRDQGATNTEAFF. The CDR3 DNA reads as TGTGCCACCAGCAGAGATCAGGGGGCAACGAACACTGAAGCTTTCTTT.

J is TRBJ1-1 and V is TRBV24-1, with D maybe TRBD1 (5 bases). Trimming pared 5 bases from V and 3 bases from J, leaving 9 bases between. The CDR3 contains 13 residues. Germline CDR1 reads KGHDR; CDR2 reads SFDVKD. Here the CDR3 reads CATSGGADTEAFF. In DNA, the CDR3 is TGTGCCACCAGTGGGGGCGCGGACACTGAAGCTTTCTTT.

This clone was observed once. The gene calls are TRBV29-1 and TRBJ2-3, with a tentative D call TRBD1 (5 bases). The germline V gene has CDR1 SQVTM and CDR2 ANQGSEA. CDR3 length: 15 residues. The V end lost 6 bases, the J end lost 1 base, and 17 bases lay between the germline ends. The CDR3 DNA is TGCAGCGTATCATGGGGTCAGGGCCGCACAGATACGCAGTATTTT. Its translation: CSVSWGQGRTDTQYF.

The chain is built from TRBV9 and TRBJ1-1, with D perhaps TRBD1 (6 bases). CDR1 and CDR2 from the germline V gene are SGDLS and YYNGEE. The CDR3 loop spans 16 amino acids. Trimming shortened V by 4 bases and J by 6 bases, and 22 bases separated the two germline ends. For the CDR3, the DNA is TGTGCCAGCAGCTTCCTCCCTCCGGGGGGGGGCGCTGAAGCTTTCTTT. This encodes CASSFLPPGGGAEAFF.